Below are 30 T cell receptor beta chains sequenced from a single sample in a study of neurological immune-mediated disorders. One entry per CDR3 protein, called by TCRdb with MiXCR from the 5' RACE reads. The sample lists 55,000 to 75,000 distinct CDR3 sequences; about 13% were seen once. The sequenced sample consisted of PBMCs. These receptors were collected from a woman aged 55-69 years with HTLV-1-associated myelopathy (HAM/TSP).

On this clonotype itself: One end of the junction does not line up with germline, which may come from a read error. The chain has TRBV28 and TRBJ1-6, with 7 bases identical to TRBD1. CDR1 and CDR2 (germline): MDHEN, SYDVKM. This CDR3 has 15 amino acids. The CDR3 DNA sequence: TGTGCCAGCAATACAGGGGCCCCTTTGGGTTCACCCATCTACTTT. Protein sequence: CASNTGAPLGSPIYF.

There are many counts of this clonotype. The chain has TRBV4-1 and TRBJ1-1; D is perhaps TRBD1 (6 bases). V gave up 1 base and J gave up 0 bases, with 18 bases separating them. The CDR3 consists of 18 residues. Per germline, CDR1 MGHRA and CDR2 YSYEKL. The CDR3 loop is CASSQATGRTVLNTEAFF. In nucleotides, the CDR3 is TGCGCCAGCAGCCAAGCTACAGGGAGAACTGTCCTGAACACTGAAGCTTTCTTT.

This clonotype was counted many times. The chain carries TRBV10-3 and TRBJ1-2; tentative D call: TRBD1 (5 bases). This CDR3 contains 16 residues. Trimming left V 0 bases short and J 2 bases short, with 13 bases between. Germline values: CDR1 ENHRY, CDR2 SYGVKD. DNA of the CDR3: TGTGCCATCAGTGAGTCTGGTCGGGGCACCAACTATGGCTACACCTTC. Translation: CAISESGRGTNYGYTF.

The sample holds many counts of this clonotype. This chain uses TRBV12-3 or TRBV12-4 with TRBJ1-2; TRBD1 matches at 10 bases. There are 17 residues in the CDR3. The junction had 16 bases not matched to a gene; V was cut back by 6 bases and J by 6 bases. DNA for the CDR3: TGTGCCAGCAGCACCCGGGGACAGGGGATGGTGTCAGATGGCTACACCTTC. Encoded protein: CASSTRGQGMVSDGYTF.

This clonotype was seen many times. This chain uses TRBV20-1 with TRBJ2-2; maybe TRBD1 (6 bases). V was shortened by 6 bases and J by 2 bases, with 16 bases between the two germline ends. The CDR3 length is 15 residues. Germline CDR1 DFQATT, CDR2 SNEGSKA (reference sequence). CDR3 bases: TGCAGTGCCCAGGGGTCTTCCGGAAACACCGGGGAGCTGTTTTTT. Translation: CSAQGSSGNTGELFF.

J is TRBJ2-1 and V is TRBV5-1; D not certain. Trimming shortened V by 3 bases and J by 3 bases, and 10 bases separated the two germline ends. This CDR3 spans 14 amino acids. Germline V gives CDR1 SGHRS, CDR2 YFSETQ. For the CDR3, the DNA is TGCGCCAGCAGCTCGGGTCTCAACTACAATGAGCAGTTCTTC. Amino acids: CASSSGLNYNEQFF.

The sample holds many counts of this clonotype. DNA for the CDR3: TGCAGCGTTGAATCAGGCGGAGCTAACTATGGCTACACCTTC. This gives the protein CSVESGGANYGYTF. The chain joins TRBV29-1 to TRBJ1-2; D remains unclear. This CDR3 has 14 residues. Germline values: CDR1 SQVTM, CDR2 ANQGSEA. Trimming shortened V by 2 bases and J by 0 bases, and 10 bases separated the two germline ends.

This clonotype has a count of ten or more. The V and J genes are TRBV7-3 and TRBJ2-5; 9 bases fit TRBD2. With 6 bases clipped from V and 5 bases from J, the junction kept 7 bases outside the gene matches. CDR1 is SGHTA, CDR2 FQGTGA, per germline. The length of the CDR3 is 14 residues. The chain's CDR3 is CASSSGSPGETQYF. The CDR3 nucleotides are TGTGCCAGCAGTAGCGGGAGCCCCGGGGAGACCCAGTACTTC.

The chain employs TRBV19 and TRBJ2-7; TRBD2 aligns across 15 bases. Looked up from germline, CDR1 is LNHDA and CDR2 is SQIVND (reference sequence). Trimming at V came to 5 bases and at J to 6 bases, leaving 8 bases not matched to a gene. This CDR3 spans 16 amino acids. The CDR3 protein is CASSQAPGLAGGEQYF. In DNA, the CDR3 is TGTGCCAGTAGTCAGGCACCGGGACTAGCGGGAGGCGAGCAGTACTTC.

This clonotype has a count of ten or more. CDR3 bases: TGTGCCAGCAGCGTAGAGGTCGGGCGGGAGCAGTACTTC. Translated, it gives CASSVEVGREQYF. The V gene is TRBV9, the J gene TRBJ2-7; no clear D gene. Germline V gene sequence: CDR1 SGDLS, CDR2 YYNGEE. The length of the CDR3 is 13 residues. The germline V and J ends were trimmed by 0 bases and 7 bases, with 11 bases remaining between them.

At least ten counts were recorded for this clonotype. This chain links TRBV4-1 with TRBJ2-5; D might be TRBD1 (5 bases). Trimming removed 0 bases at V and 10 bases at J, with 18 bases between. Germline CDR1 reads MGHRA; CDR2 reads YSYEKL. The CDR3 has 15 residues. The CDR3 DNA reads as TGCGCCAGCAGCCAAGAAGGGGCCCAGGATGGTGGCCAGTACTTC. Protein product: CASSQEGAQDGGQYF.

This clonotype appeared many times. V and J are TRBV29-1 and TRBJ2-7, with no clear D. CDR1 is SQVTM and CDR2 is ANQGSEA in the germline V gene. CDR3 length: 11 amino acids. The ends were cut back, 1 base at V and 7 bases at J, with 8 bases in the middle. Here the CDR3 reads CSVEGNGEQYF. CDR3 sequence (DNA): TGCAGCGTTGAAGGTAATGGAGAGCAGTACTTC.

This clonotype was recorded at least ten times. The chain uses TRBV15 and TRBJ2-1, with TRBD2 identical over 12 bases. The V and J ends lost 1 base and 7 bases, in that order; junction bases with no gene match: 2. The CDR3 is 15 amino acids. CDR1 is LNHNV, CDR2 YYDKDF, per germline (reference sequence). The CDR3 reads CATSRASGRVNEQFF. The CDR3, as DNA: TGTGCCACCAGCAGAGCTAGCGGGAGGGTAAATGAGCAGTTCTTC.

This clonotype occurred a few times. The chain links TRBV4-1 to TRBJ2-1, with 9 nucleotides matching TRBD1. J was trimmed by 4 bases and V by 0 bases; bases with no gene match: 7. Germline V CDR1 and CDR2: MGHRA, YSYEKL. This CDR3 has 17 amino acids. CDR3 loop: CASSQEPHRGPYNEQFF. The CDR3 bases are TGCGCCAGCAGCCAAGAACCGCACAGGGGGCCGTACAATGAGCAGTTCTTC.

Remarks on this clonotype: This may arise from a read error, as a much more abundant clone is one base away. The chain carries TRBV24-1 and TRBJ1-4; no firm D call. Per germline, CDR1 KGHDR and CDR2 SFDVKD. Deletions cut 12 bases from V and 7 bases from J, with 14 bases between. The CDR3 covers 12 residues. The CDR3 loop is CASWTTCEKLFF. The CDR3 region has the DNA TGTGCCTCCTGGACGACGTGTGAAAAACTGTTTTTT.

The table lists this clonotype with many counts. The chain couples TRBV10-2 to TRBJ2-5; D unresolved. Germline-derived CDR1 and CDR2 are WSHSY and SAAADI. The V and J ends lost 0 bases and 5 bases respectively, with 13 bases between them. The CDR3 length is 15 residues. The CDR3 bases are TGCGCCAGCAGTGAGTCTTTCGGAAAGCTCGAGACCCAGTACTTC. This encodes CASSESFGKLETQYF.

This clonotype was recorded at least ten times. The chain combines TRBV5-6 with TRBJ2-7; TRBD1 agrees at 7 bases. The CDR3 length is 13 residues. J was trimmed by 4 bases and V by 3 bases; bases with no gene match: 4. Per germline, CDR1 SGHDT and CDR2 YYEEEE. The CDR3 loop is CASSSTGRYEQYF. CDR3 DNA sequence: TGTGCCAGCAGCTCGACAGGGCGTTACGAGCAGTACTTC.

This clonotype was seen at least ten times. The rearrangement joins TRBV5-1 to TRBJ2-1, with 9 bases that match TRBD2. V shed 0 bases, J shed 9 bases, and the junction held 7 bases outside the gene matches. The CDR3 sequence is 15 residues long. CDR1 is SGHRS and CDR2 is YFSETQ in the germline V gene. The CDR3 here is CASSLGTAGGGEQFF. In DNA, the CDR3 is TGCGCCAGCAGCTTGGGAACGGCGGGAGGGGGTGAGCAGTTCTTC.

At least ten counts were recorded for this clonotype. The CDR3, as DNA: TGTGCCACCAGCAGAGTCCAGCCTTACAATGAGCAGTTCTTC. Amino acid sequence: CATSRVQPYNEQFF. The chain uses TRBV15 and TRBJ2-1; D remains unclear. The CDR3 length is 14 residues. The V gene's germline CDR1 is LNHNV and CDR2 YYDKDF (reference sequence). V was cut by 1 base and J by 4 bases, with 8 bases left in between.

This clonotype occurred many times. This chain connects TRBV20-1 to TRBJ1-3; D gene ambiguous. V was trimmed by 5 bases and J by 4 bases, leaving 18 bases between them. Germline lookup yields CDR1 DFQATT and CDR2 SNEGSKA (reference sequence). This CDR3 is 15 amino acids long. This CDR3 is CSAPSDLGRGNTIYF. The CDR3 DNA reads TGCAGTGCTCCGTCGGACCTAGGGAGAGGAAACACCATATATTTT.

There are many counts of this clonotype. The rearrangement links TRBV20-1 to TRBJ2-3, with 7 bases aligning to TRBD2. The length of the CDR3 is 16 residues. Per germline, CDR1 DFQATT and CDR2 SNEGSKA (reference sequence). Unmatched junction bases numbered 14, after V lost 4 bases and J lost 4 bases. CDR3 loop: CSATSGGRGIADTQYF. In DNA form, the CDR3 reads TGCAGTGCTACCTCCGGGGGGAGGGGTATCGCAGATACGCAGTATTTT.

This rearrangement joins TRBV9 to TRBJ2-5, with unresolved D. Germline assignment: CDR1 SGDLS and CDR2 YYNGEE. This CDR3 is 13 amino acids long. The V gene lost 0 bases and the J gene lost 4 bases, with 7 bases spanning the gap. For the CDR3, the DNA is TGTGCCAGCAGCGTAGGTCAGAGAGAGACCCAGTACTTC. Residues: CASSVGQRETQYF.

The table lists this clonotype with many counts. CDR3 bases: TGTGCCAGCAGTTTAGCAGGGGGGATCCAGCCCCAGCATTTT. Translating gives CASSLAGGIQPQHF. The chain combines TRBV28 with TRBJ1-5; 7 bases map to TRBD1. After removal of 2 bases from V and 7 bases from J, the junction contained 5 bases not matched to a gene. This CDR3 is 14 amino acids long. Germline values: CDR1 MDHEN, CDR2 SYDVKM.

There are many counts of this clonotype. The rearrangement joins TRBV5-1 to TRBJ2-1, with 11 bases fitting TRBD1. The V gene end was trimmed by 3 bases and the J gene end by 6 bases; junction bases not matched to a gene: 5. This CDR3 contains 15 residues. Germline V CDR1 and CDR2: SGHRS, YFSETQ. The CDR3 region is CASSWGGQGGNEQFF. CDR3 sequence (DNA): TGCGCCAGCAGCTGGGGGGGACAGGGGGGCAATGAGCAGTTCTTC. Variable domain in full (rest from reference TRBV5-1 and TRBJ2-1): KAGVTQTPRYLIKTRGQQVTLSCSPISGHRSVSWYQQTPGQGLQFLFEYFSETQRNKGNFPGRFSGRQFSNSRSEMNVSTLELGDSALYLCASSWGGQGGNEQFFGPGTRLTVL.

This clonotype is medium-sized within its sample. The chain links TRBV10-3 to TRBJ2-1; the D gene is possibly TRBD2 (6 bases). V lost 2 bases to trimming and J lost 7 bases, with 6 bases between them. This CDR3 has 12 residues. Germline CDR1 ENHRY, CDR2 SYGVKD. CDR3 DNA sequence: TGTGCCATCAGTGAGGGGGGGAATGAGCAGTTCTTC. Protein: CAISEGGNEQFF.

Many counts were recorded for this clonotype. The rearrangement links TRBV5-4 to TRBJ2-3; D is ambiguous. The V end was cut by 5 bases, the J end by 11 bases, with 15 bases between. Germline CDR1 SGHNT, CDR2 YYREEE (reference sequence). This CDR3 comprises 12 residues. The DNA for the CDR3 is TGTGCCAGCAGTCCCCAAAGATATGAGCAGTATTTT. Its translation: CASSPQRYEQYF.

This clonotype was observed many times. V usage is TRBV20-1 and J usage is TRBJ1-2; perhaps TRBD1 as D (6 bases). This CDR3 has 13 residues. Trimming left V 5 bases short and J 4 bases short, with 14 bases between. Germline CDR1 reads DFQATT; CDR2 reads SNEGSKA (reference sequence). CDR3 sequence reads: CSAEPTGSYGYTF. The DNA for the CDR3 is TGCAGTGCTGAACCGACAGGCTCCTATGGCTACACCTTC.

This clonotype was picked up many times. This rearrangement joins TRBV3-1 to TRBJ2-3; 10 bases match TRBD1. CDR3 length: 14 residues. Germline loops: CDR1 LGHDT, CDR2 YNNKEL (reference sequence). The trim removed 6 bases at V and 7 bases at J, leaving 7 bases unmatched. CDR3 DNA: TGTGCCAGCAGGGGGGACAGGGGTAGGAATACGCAGTATTTT. Protein: CASRGDRGRNTQYF.

This clonotype was seen at least ten times. The chain recombines TRBV12-3 or TRBV12-4 with TRBJ1-1, with D perhaps TRBD1 (5 bases). Trimming took 3 bases from V and 6 from J, leaving 17 bases between them. The CDR3 contains 15 residues. The CDR3 reads CASSFWSRVGAEAFF. The CDR3 DNA is TGTGCCAGCAGTTTTTGGAGTCGGGTGGGGGCTGAAGCTTTCTTT.

This clonotype was recorded at least ten times. The chain links TRBV11-2 to TRBJ1-3; tentative D call: TRBD1 (6 bases). There are 17 residues in the CDR3. V lost 3 bases, J lost 4 bases, and 19 bases lay in between. CDR1 and CDR2 from the germline V gene are SGHAT and FQNNGV. This CDR3 reads CASSFPSPGAFGNTIYF. In DNA form, the CDR3 reads TGTGCCAGCAGCTTTCCCAGCCCAGGGGCCTTCGGAAACACCATATATTTT.